Below, one T cell receptor beta chain is given with its context. Assay: immunoSEQ multiplex PCR; the TCRdb copy retains only in-frame clones and omits some. The data show fewer than 120,000 clones, with 85% to 95% seen just once and approximately 8% held by the top ten. The entry originates in a study of T cell responses to AZD1222 COVID-19 vaccine. The CDR3 has 19 residues. V shed 0 bases and J shed 1 base, with 22 bases lying between them. CDR1 is SGHRS and CDR2 is YFSETQ in the germline V gene. This receptor was taken from an adult in good health. The rearrangement uses TRBV5-1 and TRBJ1-1, with D perhaps matching TRBD1 (6 bases). The sequencing used peripheral blood, collected on day 0 of AZD1222 vaccination. This chain's CDR3 is CASSLGLQGSPRKNTEAFF. CDR3 coding DNA: TGCGCCAGCAGCTTGGGTCTTCAGGGGTCGCCTCGAAAGAACACTGAAGCTTTCTTT.